This TCR beta chain comes out of a study of lymphopenia after photon versus proton radiotherapy. Study results and limitations: A bigger post-nadir fall in TCR diversity correlated inversely with survival time in deceased patients. Oligoclonal CD8+ Temra expansion after nadir drove photon patients' diversity drop. Authors raise, but do not show, better survival with proton therapy. Relative stability marked proton patients; photon patients lost diversity and naive cells.

The repertoire was sequenced with immunoSEQ multiplex PCR; TCRdb's copy has only in-frame clones and lacks some. The data hold approximately 47,000 clones, with about 85% observed a single time. On this clone: What it binds is not known.

Trimming took 3 bases from V and 2 from J, leaving 11 bases between them. This CDR3 contains 14 residues. Per germline, CDR1 SGHRS and CDR2 YFSETQ. V gene TRBV5-1 combines with J gene TRBJ2-5; D gene unclear. This TCR was sampled from a man aged 40-49 years with gastric cancer. Material: peripheral blood, obtained from a patient treated with photon-based radiotherapy. Written as DNA, the CDR3 is TGCGCCAGCAGCTCGCCCAGCGAGCAAGAGACCCAGTACTTC. Translating it yields CASSSPSEQETQYF.